The 29 T cell receptor beta chains below come from one sample, sequenced in a study of blood T cell repertoires in COVID-19. Some clones are missing from TCRdb's copy, which holds only in-frame ones; the method was immunoSEQ multiplex PCR. The sample consists of around 130,000 clones, more than 75% of them appearing once. Sequencing was done on a sample of peripheral blood. These receptors were collected from a woman in her fifties or sixties who had recovered from COVID-19.

The J gene is TRBJ2-7, the V gene TRBV6-5, with D possibly TRBD1 on 6 matching bases. V lost 9 bases and J lost 2, with 17 bases in between. The CDR3 sequence is 14 residues long. Germline V CDR1 and CDR2: MNHEY, SVGAGI. The CDR3 sequence: CASATQEGAYEQYF. DNA for the CDR3: TGTGCCAGTGCTACCCAAGAGGGGGCCTACGAGCAGTACTTC.

The chain uses TRBV20-1 and TRBJ2-1, with TRBD2 as a possible D gene (6 bases). Germline V gives CDR1 DFQATT, CDR2 SNEGSKA (reference sequence). This CDR3 comprises 11 residues. The V gene lost 0 bases and the J gene lost 13 bases, with 10 bases spanning the gap. CDR3 DNA: TGCAGTGCTAGAGATCGGGACTCACAGTTCTTC. Protein sequence: CSARDRDSQFF.

The rearrangement links TRBV29-1 to TRBJ1-1, with D tentatively TRBD1 (6 bases). The CDR3 is made up of 15 amino acids. The germline V gene has CDR1 SQVTM and CDR2 ANQGSEA. V lost 7 bases to trimming and J lost 3 bases, with 21 bases between them. This chain's CDR3 is CSARAKQGPYTEAFF. CDR3 nucleotides: TGCAGCGCTCGTGCTAAACAGGGACCCTACACTGAAGCTTTCTTT.

V is TRBV5-1 and J is TRBJ2-5; 9 positions agree with TRBD2. The CDR3 spans 15 residues. CDR1 SGHRS and CDR2 YFSETQ come from the germline V gene. Trimming cost V 4 bases and J 5 bases; bases outside gene matches: 9. The DNA for the CDR3 is TGCGCCAGCAGCGGGGAGGGACTAGCTGGGGAGACCCAGTACTTC. Amino acids: CASSGEGLAGETQYF.

This clone appeared a few times. The gene calls are TRBV5-1 and TRBJ2-3, with 8 bases fitting TRBD1. V gave up 1 base and J gave up 2 bases; unmatched junction bases: 6. This CDR3 contains 16 residues. CDR1 SGHRS and CDR2 YFSETQ come from the germline V gene. The CDR3: CASSLLRDRTTDTQYF. The CDR3 coding sequence is TGCGCCAGCAGCTTGCTCCGGGACAGGACCACAGATACGCAGTATTTT.

The chain combines TRBV18 with TRBJ2-1, with D hard to call. The CDR3 spans 15 residues. Germline V CDR1 and CDR2: KGHSH, LQKENI. V lost 2 bases and J lost 6, with 14 bases in between. Here the CDR3 reads CASSPRGDRGNEQFF. CDR3 nucleotide sequence: TGTGCCAGCTCACCAAGAGGAGATAGAGGCAATGAGCAGTTCTTC.

The rearrangement uses TRBV3-1 (or the pseudogene TRBV3-2) and TRBJ2-5; 8 bases match TRBD1. V lost 1 base and J lost 4; bases outside the gene matches: 2. Germline CDR1 is LGHDT and CDR2 is YNNKEL (reference sequence). The CDR3 runs 14 residues. Here the CDR3 DNA reads TGTGCCAGCAGCCAAGTCGGACAGGGAGAGACCCAGTACTTC. Translating it yields CASSQVGQGETQYF.

The chain joins TRBV13 to TRBJ2-7; D is perhaps TRBD1 (6 bases). This CDR3 contains 15 residues. Germline V gives CDR1 PRHDT, CDR2 FYEKMQ (reference sequence). V shed 6 bases and J shed 9 bases, with 24 bases lying between them. The DNA of the CDR3 is TGTGCCAGCAGTAATAGACAGGCGTCAAATCGAGGGCAGTACTTC. Its translation is CASSNRQASNRGQYF.

V gene TRBV18 combines with J gene TRBJ1-2, with TRBD1 as a possible D gene (6 bases). V lost 6 bases to trimming and J lost 7 bases, with 15 bases between them. This CDR3 is built from 13 residues. The germline CDR1 and CDR2 sequences are KGHSH and LQKENI. CDR3: CASSQDRTSGYTF. For the CDR3, the DNA is TGTGCCAGCTCCCAAGACAGGACCTCTGGCTACACCTTC.

V is TRBV6-5 and J is TRBJ1-1; TRBD1 might be the D (6 bases). The CDR3 contains 13 residues. V was clipped by 2 bases and J by 7 bases, with 11 bases between them. Germline V lookup: CDR1 MNHEY, CDR2 SVGAGI. The CDR3 loop is CASSYQRDIEAFF. CDR3 nucleotide sequence: TGTGCCAGCAGTTACCAACGGGACATTGAAGCTTTCTTT.

The chain employs TRBV5-1 and TRBJ1-6, with D perhaps TRBD1 (5 bases). The V end lost 3 bases, the J end lost 10 bases, and 14 bases lay between the germline ends. Germline CDR1 reads SGHRS; CDR2 reads YFSETQ. The CDR3 length is 14 residues. For the CDR3, the DNA is TGCGCCAGCAGCTCAGGCAGGGTGGACTCACCCCTCCACTTT. Its protein product is CASSSGRVDSPLHF.

V is TRBV27 and J is TRBJ2-1; D perhaps matches TRBD1 (6 bases). Germline assignment: CDR1 MNHEY and CDR2 SMNVEV (reference sequence). Deletions cut 5 bases from V and 8 bases from J, with 16 bases between. The CDR3 is 14 amino acids. The CDR3 coding sequence is TGTGCCAGCAGTCCACGGACAGAAGGCTATGAGCAGTTCTTC. Its protein is CASSPRTEGYEQFF.

This clone was seen more than once but under ten times. The chain is built from TRBV7-8 and TRBJ1-2; TRBD1 matches at 7 bases. V was pared by 5 bases and J by 5 bases, with 11 bases of the junction left unmatched. The germline V gene encodes CDR1 SGHVS and CDR2 FQNEAQ. The CDR3 length is 15 residues. CDR3 sequence: CASSQGTVVLYGYTF. The DNA for the CDR3 is TGTGCCAGCAGCCAAGGGACAGTCGTATTGTATGGCTACACCTTC.

This chain joins TRBV29-1 and TRBJ2-6; D possibly corresponds to TRBD1 (5 bases). The V end lost 4 bases, the J end lost 1 base, and 14 bases lay between the germline ends. CDR3 size: 16 residues. CDR1 is SQVTM, CDR2 ANQGSEA, per germline. The CDR3 sequence is CSVAQLAGSGANVLTF. The CDR3 DNA sequence: TGCAGCGTTGCCCAATTGGCAGGGTCTGGGGCCAACGTCCTGACTTTC.

This chain links TRBV4-3 with TRBJ1-4, with 8 bases matching TRBD1. This CDR3 has 17 residues. Germline V gene lookup returns CDR1 LGHNA and CDR2 YSLEER. The V and J ends lost 1 base and 3 bases, in that order; junction bases with no gene match: 7. The chain's CDR3 is CASSQVIRGPSNEKLFF. CDR3 DNA: TGCGCCAGCAGCCAAGTTATCAGGGGGCCATCTAATGAAAAACTGTTTTTT.

The chain combines TRBV7-3 with TRBJ2-3; 8 nucleotides align to TRBD1. The CDR3 has 14 residues. The V segment lost 4 bases and the J segment 4 bases; nucleotides outside the gene matches: 4. Germline-derived CDR1 and CDR2 are SGHTA and FQGTGA. The CDR3 DNA follows: TGTGCCAGCAGCTATGGACAGGGAGCAGATACGCAGTATTTT. This gives the protein CASSYGQGADTQYF.

The chain joins TRBV4-1 to TRBJ1-4; no firm D call. Per the germline V gene, CDR1 is MGHRA and CDR2 is YSYEKL. V lost 1 base and J 2 bases, leaving 11 bases between the germline ends. This CDR3 has 16 amino acids. CDR3 nucleotides: TGCGCCAGCAGCCAAGCAAAGGGAGGTACTAATGAAAAACTGTTTTTT. Amino acids: CASSQAKGGTNEKLFF.

The rearrangement joins TRBV7-9 to TRBJ2-1, with D maybe TRBD2 (6 bases). Germline V gives CDR1 SEHNR, CDR2 FQNEAQ (reference sequence). V was pared by 8 bases and J by 3 bases, with 20 bases between. The length of the CDR3 is 16 residues. CDR3 nucleotides: TGTGCCAGCCCTTCCCTTGGTAGCGGAAACTACAATGAGCAGTTCTTC. Its translation: CASPSLGSGNYNEQFF.

The V gene is TRBV30, the J gene TRBJ2-2; 7 bases fit TRBD1. The germline CDR1 and CDR2 sequences are GTSNPN and SVGIG (reference sequence). The CDR3 extends over 15 amino acids. With V trimmed by 5 bases and J by 0 bases, 6 bases remained unmatched. CDR3 nucleotide sequence: TGTGCCTGGGTCCGGGACAGCGCGAACACCGGGGAGCTGTTTTTT. Its protein product is CAWVRDSANTGELFF.

The chain's CDR3 is CASSLDNGRAREQYF. The CDR3 DNA reads as TGTGCCAGCAGCTTAGATAACGGGAGGGCCAGGGAGCAGTACTTC. The V and J genes are TRBV11-2 and TRBJ2-7; 8 bases are a match to TRBD2. CDR3 size: 15 residues. CDR1 and CDR2 (germline): SGHAT, FQNNGV. Trimming removed 0 bases from V and 7 bases from J; junction bases left unmatched: 8. The full variable domain, completed using reference TRBV11-2 and TRBJ2-7, is EAGVAQSPRYKIIEKRQSVAFWCNPISGHATLYWYQQILGQGPKLLIQFQNNGVVDDSQLPKDRFSAERLKGVDSTLKIQPAKLEDSAVYLCASSLDNGRAREQYFGPGTRLTVT.

This rearrangement joins TRBV11-2 to TRBJ2-1; 12 nucleotides match TRBD2. The CDR3 loop spans 16 amino acids. V shed 4 bases and J 5 bases; nucleotides not matched to a gene: 6. CDR1 is SGHAT and CDR2 is FQNNGV in the germline V gene. CDR3 in DNA: TGTGCCAGCAGCTCGAGGGGACTAGCGGGCAACAATGAGCAGTTCTTC. Translating it yields CASSSRGLAGNNEQFF.

The rearrangement uses TRBV27 and TRBJ2-1; 10 nucleotides align to TRBD2. The CDR3 covers 19 residues. Trimming removed 6 bases from V and 0 bases from J; junction bases left unmatched: 14. CDR1 and CDR2 from the germline V gene are MNHEY and SMNVEV (reference sequence). The CDR3 loop reads CASSPWILAGGPSYNEQFF. The CDR3 nucleotides read TGTGCCAGCAGCCCCTGGATTTTAGCGGGGGGTCCCTCCTACAATGAGCAGTTCTTC.

The chain links TRBV2 to TRBJ1-6, with D maybe TRBD1 (5 bases). V gave up 7 bases and J gave up 7 bases, with 14 bases separating them. The CDR3 extends over 14 amino acids. Looked up from germline, CDR1 is SNHLY and CDR2 is FYNNEI. The CDR3 is CASISPGLNSPLHF. The CDR3 bases are TGTGCCAGCATCTCACCAGGGTTAAATTCACCCCTCCACTTT.

This chain connects TRBV10-1 to TRBJ2-3, with 11 positions matching TRBD2. This CDR3 contains 16 residues. Germline lookup yields CDR1 WNHNN and CDR2 SYGVQD (reference sequence). The J segment lost 2 bases and the V segment lost 7 bases, leaving 8 bases of the junction unmatched. The DNA of the CDR3 is TGCGCCAGCACTGAAGGGACTAGCGGATACACAGATACGCAGTATTTT. This encodes CASTEGTSGYTDTQYF.

This chain joins TRBV5-4 and TRBJ1-1; 8 nucleotides align to TRBD1. The length of the CDR3 is 16 residues. J was trimmed by 4 bases and V by 3 bases; bases with no gene match: 11. Germline values: CDR1 SGHNT, CDR2 YYREEE (reference sequence). The CDR3 region has the DNA TGTGCCAGCAGCTCCGCCTGGAGACAGGGGATCACTGAAGCTTTCTTT. Its translation: CASSSAWRQGITEAFF.

The rearrangement uses TRBV2 and TRBJ2-7, with 8 bases matching TRBD1. V shed 5 bases and J 3 bases; nucleotides not matched to a gene: 9. This CDR3 has 15 amino acids. From germline, CDR1 is SNHLY and CDR2 FYNNEI. Here the CDR3 DNA reads TGTGCCAGCAGTTTCCGAGGACAGGGATTCTACGAGCAGTACTTC. This codes for CASSFRGQGFYEQYF.

This rearrangement joins TRBV4-2 to TRBJ2-2, with D possibly matching TRBD1 (5 bases). V lost 0 bases and J 9 bases, leaving 17 bases between the germline ends. The length of the CDR3 is 16 residues. Germline V CDR1 and CDR2: LGHNA, YNFKEQ. For the CDR3, the DNA is TGTGCCAGCAGCCAAGATATCAGGGTGAGTCGGCGGGAGCTGTTTTTT. Its protein is CASSQDIRVSRRELFF.

This chain uses TRBV30 with TRBJ2-7; 9 positions match TRBD2. The V gene end was trimmed by 1 base and the J gene end by 4 bases; junction bases not matched to a gene: 11. CDR1 is GTSNPN, CDR2 SVGIG, per germline (reference sequence). The CDR3 has 16 amino acids. CDR3 amino acids: CAWSGLAGSRFYEQYF. CDR3 DNA sequence: TGTGCCTGGAGTGGCCTAGCGGGATCTCGGTTTTACGAGCAGTACTTC.

The chain carries TRBV27 and TRBJ2-5; TRBD2 is a possible D gene (5 bases). V was cut by 4 bases and J by 5 bases, with 5 bases left in between. This CDR3 spans 11 amino acids. Germline V lookup: CDR1 MNHEY, CDR2 SMNVEV (reference sequence). The CDR3 protein is CASSWEETQYF. In nucleotides, the CDR3 is TGTGCCAGCAGTTGGGAGGAGACCCAGTACTTC.